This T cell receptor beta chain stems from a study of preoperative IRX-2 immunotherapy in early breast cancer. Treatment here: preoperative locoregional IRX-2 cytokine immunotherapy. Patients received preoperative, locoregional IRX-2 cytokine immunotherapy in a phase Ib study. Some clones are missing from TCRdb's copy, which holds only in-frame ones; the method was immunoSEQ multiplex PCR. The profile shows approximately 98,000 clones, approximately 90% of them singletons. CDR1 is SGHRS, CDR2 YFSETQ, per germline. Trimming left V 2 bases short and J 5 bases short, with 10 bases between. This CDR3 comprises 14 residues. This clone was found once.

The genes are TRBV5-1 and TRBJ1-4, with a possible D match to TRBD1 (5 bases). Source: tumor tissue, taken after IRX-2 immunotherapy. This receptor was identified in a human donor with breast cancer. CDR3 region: CASSLRDGNEKLFF. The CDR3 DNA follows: TGCGCCAGCAGCTTACGGGACGGAAATGAAAAACTGTTTTTT.